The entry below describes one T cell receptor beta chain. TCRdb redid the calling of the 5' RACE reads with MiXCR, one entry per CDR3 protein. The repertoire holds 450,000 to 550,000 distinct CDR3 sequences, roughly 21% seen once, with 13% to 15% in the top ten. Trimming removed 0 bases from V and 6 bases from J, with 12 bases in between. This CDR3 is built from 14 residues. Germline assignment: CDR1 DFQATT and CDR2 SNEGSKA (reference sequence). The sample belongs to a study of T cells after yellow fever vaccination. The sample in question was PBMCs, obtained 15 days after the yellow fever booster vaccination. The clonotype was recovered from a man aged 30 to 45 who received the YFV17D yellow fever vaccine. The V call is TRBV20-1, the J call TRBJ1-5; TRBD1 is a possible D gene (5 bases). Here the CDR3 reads CSARDRRVLQPQHF. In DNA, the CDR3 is TGCAGTGCTAGAGATCGCAGGGTTCTTCAGCCCCAGCATTTT.